The 13 T cell receptor beta chains below were found in one sample sequenced in a study of cytomegalovirus exposure and HLA in healthy donors. The PCR ran on 60 Vbeta and 13 Jbeta primers. The assay was immunoSEQ multiplex PCR, and TCRdb's table has in-frame clones only and misses some. The sample includes approximately 180,000 clones, around 80% of them seen just once. The sequencing input was PBMCs. These receptor sequences come from a woman in her 30s in good health and CMV-seronegative.

V usage is TRBV6-5 and J usage is TRBJ2-1; D call uncertain. Germline-derived CDR1 and CDR2 are MNHEY and SVGAGI. The CDR3 spans 14 residues. Deletions cut 2 bases from V and 3 bases from J, with 8 bases between. CDR3 in amino acids: CASSYLASYNEQFF. The DNA for the CDR3 is TGTGCCAGCAGTTACCTCGCCAGCTACAATGAGCAGTTCTTC.

This clone was counted once. The CDR3 spells CASSQQGTNQPQHF. DNA for the CDR3: TGTGCCAGCAGTCAACAGGGGACGAATCAGCCCCAGCATTTT. V gene TRBV6-1 combines with J gene TRBJ1-5, with 7 bases aligning to TRBD1. Germline lookup yields CDR1 MNHNS and CDR2 SASEGT. This CDR3 has 14 residues. The V segment lost 5 bases and the J segment 4 bases; nucleotides outside the gene matches: 5.

This clone was seen more than once but under ten times. The gene calls are TRBV19 and TRBJ1-3; 11 bases line up with TRBD1. Germline CDR1 reads LNHDA; CDR2 reads SQIVND (reference sequence). J lost 0 bases, V lost 7 bases, and 11 bases had no gene match. The CDR3 sequence is 18 residues long. For the CDR3, the DNA is TGTGCCAGTACCGACCGGGACAGGGGGGAGGACTCTGGAAACACCATATATTTT. The encoded protein is CASTDRDRGEDSGNTIYF.

The chain couples TRBV6-6 to TRBJ2-7; possible D gene TRBD1, 5 bases. This CDR3 has 14 residues. Trimming took 5 bases from V and 4 from J, leaving 15 bases between them. Germline V CDR1 and CDR2: MNHNY, SVGAGI (reference sequence). The CDR3 protein is CASSNPSGLYEQYF. In DNA, the CDR3 is TGTGCCAGCAGTAACCCGTCAGGGTTGTACGAGCAGTACTTC.

Comments on this clone: One junction end disagrees with the germline gene, perhaps due to a read error. V is TRBV4-3 and J is TRBJ2-4, with a weak D call TRBD1 (6 bases). The V gene's germline CDR1 is LGHNA and CDR2 YSLEER. This CDR3 has 16 amino acids. CDR3 in DNA: TGCGCCAGCAGCCAAGGAGTGAGAGCAGGGGAAAACAGTCAGTACTTC. Its translation is CASSQGVRAGENSQYF.

The chain links TRBV6-5 to TRBJ2-1; 12 nucleotides match TRBD2. After removal of 4 bases from V and 5 bases from J, the junction contained 3 bases not matched to a gene. CDR1 is MNHEY and CDR2 is SVGAGI in the germline V gene. This CDR3 has 15 residues. The CDR3 loop is CASSLLAGGHNEQFF. The CDR3 DNA follows: TGTGCCAGCAGTTTACTAGCGGGAGGTCACAATGAGCAGTTCTTC.

The chain carries TRBV7-2 and TRBJ2-1; 12 bases align to TRBD1. Germline V gene sequence: CDR1 SGHTA, CDR2 FQGNSA. The CDR3 has 15 residues. Unmatched junction bases numbered 11, after V lost 5 bases and J lost 12 bases. As DNA, the CDR3 is TGTGCCAGCAGCCAAACGGGACAGGGGGCCAGGTGGCAGTTCTTC. This encodes CASSQTGQGARWQFF.

The V call is TRBV11-2, the J call TRBJ1-2, with D perhaps matching TRBD1 (6 bases). The germline V gene has CDR1 SGHAT and CDR2 FQNNGV. Trimming pared 0 bases from V and 0 bases from J, leaving 8 bases between. The CDR3 sequence is 15 residues long. The CDR3 loop is CASSLEGAANYGYTF. CDR3 in DNA: TGTGCCAGCAGCTTAGAGGGGGCCGCTAACTATGGCTACACCTTC. The full variable domain, its missing parts supplied by reference TRBV11-2 and TRBJ1-2, is EAGVAQSPRYKIIEKRQSVAFWCNPISGHATLYWYQQILGQGPKLLIQFQNNGVVDDSQLPKDRFSAERLKGVDSTLKIQPAKLEDSAVYLCASSLEGAANYGYTFGSGTRLTVV.

This rearrangement joins TRBV27 to TRBJ2-7, with D perhaps matching TRBD1 (5 bases). The CDR3 consists of 15 residues. Trimming shortened V by 3 bases and J by 5 bases, and 17 bases separated the two germline ends. Germline CDR1 reads MNHEY; CDR2 reads SMNVEV (reference sequence). The CDR3 nucleotides read TGTGCCAGCAGTTTGGGGCCTCTAGGTTTCGACGAGCAGTACTTC. Residues: CASSLGPLGFDEQYF.

The chain couples TRBV5-4 to TRBJ2-7; D perhaps matches TRBD2 (7 bases). Germline-derived CDR1 and CDR2 are SGHNT and YYREEE (reference sequence). This CDR3 contains 14 residues. V dropped 5 bases and J dropped 2 bases, with 14 bases sitting between them. The CDR3 loop reads CASSPRGGPYEQYF. The CDR3 DNA reads TGTGCCAGCAGTCCCCGCGGGGGCCCCTACGAGCAGTACTTC.

The V gene is TRBV29-1, the J gene TRBJ2-1; 7 nucleotides match TRBD1. CDR3 size: 13 residues. Germline trimming cut 4 bases from V and 7 bases from J; bases unmatched to any gene: 7. Germline loops: CDR1 SQVTM, CDR2 ANQGSEA. CDR3 nucleotide sequence: TGCAGCGTTGGTGTGACAGGGCGAAATGAGCAGTTCTTC. Its translation is CSVGVTGRNEQFF.

J is TRBJ2-7 and V is TRBV11-2, with 15 positions matching TRBD2. The junction had 8 bases not matched to a gene; V was cut back by 1 base and J by 4 bases. The CDR3 loop spans 18 amino acids. Germline lookup yields CDR1 SGHAT and CDR2 FQNNGV. The CDR3 coding sequence is TGTGCCAGCAGCTTAGGGGGGGGACTAGCGGGAGGAAAGTACGAGCAGTACTTC. Its translation is CASSLGGGLAGGKYEQYF.

V is TRBV6-5 and J is TRBJ2-2; tentatively, D is TRBD2 (5 bases). The CDR3 is made up of 13 amino acids. Trimming shortened V by 4 bases and J by 6 bases, and 9 bases separated the two germline ends. Looked up from germline, CDR1 is MNHEY and CDR2 is SVGAGI. The CDR3 DNA reads TGTGCCAGCAGTTTAGGAGGATCCGGGGAGCTGTTTTTT. Translated: CASSLGGSGELFF.